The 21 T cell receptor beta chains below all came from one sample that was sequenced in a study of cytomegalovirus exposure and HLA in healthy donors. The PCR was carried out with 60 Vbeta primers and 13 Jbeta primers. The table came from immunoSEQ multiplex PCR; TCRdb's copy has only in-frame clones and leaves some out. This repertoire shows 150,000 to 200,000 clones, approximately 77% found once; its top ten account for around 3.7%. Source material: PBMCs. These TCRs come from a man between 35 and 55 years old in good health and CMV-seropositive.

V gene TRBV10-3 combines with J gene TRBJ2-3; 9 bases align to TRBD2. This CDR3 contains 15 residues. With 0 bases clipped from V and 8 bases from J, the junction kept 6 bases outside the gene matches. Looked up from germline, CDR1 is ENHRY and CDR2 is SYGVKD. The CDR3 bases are TGTGCCATCAGTGAGTCGGGGACTAGCATCGCTACGCAGTATTTT. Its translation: CAISESGTSIATQYF.

The CDR3, as DNA: TGTGCCAGCTCACCACGGACAGGGGTTGCCACCGGGGAGCTGTTTTTT. Its translation is CASSPRTGVATGELFF. The chain recombines TRBV18 with TRBJ2-2; TRBD1 agrees at 9 bases. The CDR3 has 16 residues. Germline CDR1 and CDR2: KGHSH and LQKENI. J lost 4 bases, V lost 1 base, and 4 bases had no gene match.

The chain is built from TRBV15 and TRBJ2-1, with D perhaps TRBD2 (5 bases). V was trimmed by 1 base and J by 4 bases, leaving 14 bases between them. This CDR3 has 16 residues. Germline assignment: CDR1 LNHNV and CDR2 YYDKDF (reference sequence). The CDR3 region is CATSRGESEQYNEQFF. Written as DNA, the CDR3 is TGTGCCACCAGCAGAGGGGAGAGCGAGCAGTACAATGAGCAGTTCTTC.

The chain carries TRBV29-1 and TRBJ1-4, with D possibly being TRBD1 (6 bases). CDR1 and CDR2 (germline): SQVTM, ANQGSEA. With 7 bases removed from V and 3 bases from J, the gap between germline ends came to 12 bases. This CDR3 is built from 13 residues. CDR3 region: CSASTGSNEKLFF. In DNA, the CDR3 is TGCAGCGCCTCAACAGGGTCTAATGAAAAACTGTTTTTT. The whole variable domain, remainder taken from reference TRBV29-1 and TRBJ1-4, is SAVISQKPSRDICQRGTSLTIQCQVDSQVTMMFWYRQQPGQSLTLIATANQGSEATYESGFVIDKFPISRPNLTFSTLTVSNMSPEDSSIYLCSASTGSNEKLFFGSGTQLSVL.

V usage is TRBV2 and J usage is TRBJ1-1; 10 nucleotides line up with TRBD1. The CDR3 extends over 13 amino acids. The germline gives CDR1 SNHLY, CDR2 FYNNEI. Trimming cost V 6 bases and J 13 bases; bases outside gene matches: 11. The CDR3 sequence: CASSLPGQGNVFF. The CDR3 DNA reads TGTGCCAGCAGCCTGCCGGGACAGGGGAATGTTTTCTTT.

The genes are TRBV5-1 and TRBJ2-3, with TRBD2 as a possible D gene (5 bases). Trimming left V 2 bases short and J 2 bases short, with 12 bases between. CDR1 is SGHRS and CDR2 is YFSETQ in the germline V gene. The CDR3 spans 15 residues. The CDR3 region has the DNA TGCGCCAGCAGCTTCGGGGATTATGACACAGATACGCAGTATTTT. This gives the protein CASSFGDYDTDTQYF.

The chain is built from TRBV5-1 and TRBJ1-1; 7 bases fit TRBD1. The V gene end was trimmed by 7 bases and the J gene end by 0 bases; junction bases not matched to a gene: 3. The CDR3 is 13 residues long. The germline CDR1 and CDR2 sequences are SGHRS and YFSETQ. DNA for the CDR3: TGCGCCAGCGGTGGACAGGTGAACACTGAAGCTTTCTTT. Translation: CASGGQVNTEAFF.

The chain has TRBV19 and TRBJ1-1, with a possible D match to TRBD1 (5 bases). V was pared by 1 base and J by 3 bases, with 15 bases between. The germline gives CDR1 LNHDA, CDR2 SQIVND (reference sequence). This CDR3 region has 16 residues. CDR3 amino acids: CASSIGAAWGYTEAFF. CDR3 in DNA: TGTGCCAGTAGTATAGGCGCGGCTTGGGGCTACACTGAAGCTTTCTTT.

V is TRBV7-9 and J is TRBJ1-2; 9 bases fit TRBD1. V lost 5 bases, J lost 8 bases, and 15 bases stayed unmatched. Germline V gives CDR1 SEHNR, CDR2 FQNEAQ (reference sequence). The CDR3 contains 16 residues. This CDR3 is CASSQMAQGASYGYTF. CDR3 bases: TGTGCCAGCAGCCAAATGGCACAGGGGGCATCTTACGGCTACACCTTC.

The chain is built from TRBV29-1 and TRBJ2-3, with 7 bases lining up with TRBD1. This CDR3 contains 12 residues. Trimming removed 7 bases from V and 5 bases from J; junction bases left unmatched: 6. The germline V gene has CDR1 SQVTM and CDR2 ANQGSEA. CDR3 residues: CSGKRQGDTQYF. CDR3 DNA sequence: TGCAGCGGCAAACGACAGGGAGATACGCAGTATTTT.

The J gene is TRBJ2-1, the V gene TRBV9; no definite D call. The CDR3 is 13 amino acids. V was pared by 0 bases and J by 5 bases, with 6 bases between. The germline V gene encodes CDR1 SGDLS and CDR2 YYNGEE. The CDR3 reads CASSVEPNNEQFF. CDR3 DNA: TGTGCCAGCAGCGTAGAACCTAACAATGAGCAGTTCTTC.

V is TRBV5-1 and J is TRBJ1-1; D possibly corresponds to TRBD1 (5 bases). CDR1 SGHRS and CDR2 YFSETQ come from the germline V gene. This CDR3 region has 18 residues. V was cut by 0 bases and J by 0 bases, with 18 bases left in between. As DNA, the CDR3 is TGCGCCAGCAGCTTGGAGGGGCCTGGGGCGCCCGTGAACACTGAAGCTTTCTTT. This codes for CASSLEGPGAPVNTEAFF.

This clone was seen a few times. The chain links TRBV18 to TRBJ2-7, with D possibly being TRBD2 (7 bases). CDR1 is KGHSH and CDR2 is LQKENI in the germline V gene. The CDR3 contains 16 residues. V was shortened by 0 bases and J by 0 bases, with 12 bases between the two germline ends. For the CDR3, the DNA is TGTGCCAGCTCACCACCGGGGGGGCTATCCTCCTACGAGCAGTACTTC. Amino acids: CASSPPGGLSSYEQYF.

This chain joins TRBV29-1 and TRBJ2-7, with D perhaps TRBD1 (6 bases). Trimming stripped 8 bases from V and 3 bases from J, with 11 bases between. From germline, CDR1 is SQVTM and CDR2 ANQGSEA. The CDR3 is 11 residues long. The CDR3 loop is CSTKTGYEQYF. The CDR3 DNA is TGCAGCACCAAGACAGGCTACGAGCAGTACTTC.

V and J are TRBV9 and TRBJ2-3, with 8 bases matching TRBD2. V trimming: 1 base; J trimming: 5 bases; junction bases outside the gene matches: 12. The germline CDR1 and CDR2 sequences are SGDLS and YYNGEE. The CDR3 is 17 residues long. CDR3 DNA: TGTGCCAGCAGCGTATCAGGGCGGGGGGCTACCGGAGATACGCAGTATTTT. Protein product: CASSVSGRGATGDTQYF.

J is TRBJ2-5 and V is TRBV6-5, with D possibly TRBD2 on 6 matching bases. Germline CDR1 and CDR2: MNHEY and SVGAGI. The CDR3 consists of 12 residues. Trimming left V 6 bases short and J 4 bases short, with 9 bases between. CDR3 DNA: TGTGCCAGCAGGGGGGGTGCAGAGACCCAGTACTTC. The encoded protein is CASRGGAETQYF.

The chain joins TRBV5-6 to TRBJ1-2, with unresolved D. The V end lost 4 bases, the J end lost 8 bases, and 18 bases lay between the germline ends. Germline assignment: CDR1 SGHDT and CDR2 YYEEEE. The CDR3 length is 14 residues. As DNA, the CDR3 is TGTGCCAGCAGCCTGGACGGGTCGACTTTCGGCTACACCTTC. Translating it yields CASSLDGSTFGYTF.

CDR3 in amino acids: CASSQSGGAKNIQYF. The CDR3 DNA reads as TGTGCCAGCAGCCAAAGCGGGGGGGCCAAAAACATTCAGTACTTC. The genes are TRBV7-9 and TRBJ2-4; 9 bases fit TRBD2. The V gene's germline CDR1 is SEHNR and CDR2 FQNEAQ (reference sequence). Trimming cost V 5 bases and J 1 base; bases outside gene matches: 3. This CDR3 has 15 residues.

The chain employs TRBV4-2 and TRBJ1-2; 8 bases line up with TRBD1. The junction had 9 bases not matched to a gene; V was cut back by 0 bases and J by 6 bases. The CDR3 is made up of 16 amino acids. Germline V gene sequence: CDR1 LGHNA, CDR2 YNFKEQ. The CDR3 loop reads CASSQDLQGGIHGYTF. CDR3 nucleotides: TGTGCCAGCAGCCAAGACCTACAGGGGGGGATTCATGGCTACACCTTC.

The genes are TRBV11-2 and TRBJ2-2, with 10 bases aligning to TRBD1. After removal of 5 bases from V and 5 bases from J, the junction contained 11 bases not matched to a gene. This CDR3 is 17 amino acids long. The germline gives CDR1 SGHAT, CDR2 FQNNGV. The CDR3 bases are TGTGCCAGCAGCGCCCACCCCCGGGACAGGGGTACCGGGGAGCTGTTTTTT. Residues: CASSAHPRDRGTGELFF. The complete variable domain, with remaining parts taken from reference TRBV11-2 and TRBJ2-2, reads EAGVAQSPRYKIIEKRQSVAFWCNPISGHATLYWYQQILGQGPKLLIQFQNNGVVDDSQLPKDRFSAERLKGVDSTLKIQPAKLEDSAVYLCASSAHPRDRGTGELFFGEGSRLTVL.

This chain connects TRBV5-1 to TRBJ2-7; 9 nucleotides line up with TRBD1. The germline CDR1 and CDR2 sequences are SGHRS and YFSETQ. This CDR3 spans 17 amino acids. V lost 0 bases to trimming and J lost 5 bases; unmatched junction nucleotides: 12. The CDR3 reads CASSLGVGGQGQDEQYF. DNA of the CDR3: TGCGCCAGCAGCTTGGGGGTTGGAGGACAGGGGCAGGACGAGCAGTACTTC.